The 5 T cell receptor beta chains given below trace back to one sample, sequenced in a study of regulatory T cells. The PCR used 52 TRBV and 13 TRBJ primers. Produced via immunoSEQ multiplex PCR; TCRdb's table is partial and in-frame only. The sample has 17,000 or so clones, roughly 90% seen once. What was sequenced was CD8+ T cells sorted from blood. The receptors shown here come from a person aged 18 to 35 with CD3G deficiency.

V gene TRBV10-3 combines with J gene TRBJ2-2; maybe TRBD1 (5 bases). This CDR3 is built from 14 residues. V dropped 3 bases and J dropped 6 bases, with 11 bases sitting between them. Germline V gene data show CDR1 as ENHRY and CDR2 as SYGVKD. CDR3 nucleotide sequence: TGTGCCATCAGTGACAGGGAAATGGCCGGGGAGCTGTTTTTT. Translated, it gives CAISDREMAGELFF.

The rearrangement links TRBV10-3 to TRBJ1-1; D is ambiguous. Germline V gene data show CDR1 as ENHRY and CDR2 as SYGVKD. The CDR3 spans 15 residues. V was cut by 1 base and J by 0 bases, with 9 bases left in between. The chain's CDR3 is CAISEFPEMNTEAFF. In DNA, the CDR3 is TGTGCCATCAGTGAGTTCCCAGAGATGAACACTGAAGCTTTCTTT.

This clone has only one observation. This chain connects TRBV29-1 to TRBJ1-2; TRBD1 matches at 7 bases. The trim removed 4 bases at V and 4 bases at J, leaving 6 bases unmatched. Germline V gives CDR1 SQVTM, CDR2 ANQGSEA. CDR3 size: 13 residues. This CDR3 reads CSVVDRPFYGYTF. CDR3 coding DNA: TGCAGCGTTGTGGACAGGCCTTTCTATGGCTACACCTTC. The full variable domain, completed using reference TRBV29-1 and TRBJ1-2, is SAVISQKPSRDICQRGTSLTIQCQVDSQVTMMFWYRQQPGQSLTLIATANQGSEATYESGFVIDKFPISRPNLTFSTLTVSNMSPEDSSIYLCSVVDRPFYGYTFGSGTRLTVV.

The genes are TRBV7-8 and TRBJ2-3; D might be TRBD2 (5 bases). Looked up from germline, CDR1 is SGHVS and CDR2 is FQNEAQ. CDR3 length equals 14 residues. V was shortened by 4 bases and J by 2 bases, with 10 bases between the two germline ends. The CDR3 nucleotides are TGTGCCAGCAGCTGGACTGCCACCACAGATACGCAGTATTTT. It encodes CASSWTATTDTQYF.

V usage is TRBV12-5 and J usage is TRBJ2-2; D remains ambiguous. CDR1 is LGHNT and CDR2 is FRNRAP in the germline V gene. Trimming took off 4 bases at V and 7 bases at J, with 10 bases between the two ends. The CDR3 spans 13 residues. In nucleotides, the CDR3 is TGTGCTAGTGGTTCAAAGTTAAACGGGGAGCTGTTTTTT. Translated: CASGSKLNGELFF.